Described below is a single TCR beta chain sequence and its context. What it binds is unknown. CTLA-4 blockade using ipilimumab, together with focal radiation, was received by patients with chemo-refractory metastatic non-small-cell lung cancer. Here immunoSEQ multiplex PCR was the method, and the copy in TCRdb shows in-frame clones only, minus some. The sample lists 50,000 or so clones, less than 85% occurring once. These data come from a study of radiotherapy plus CTLA-4 blockade in lung cancer. Findings and limits, study-wide: In blood, after radiotherapy plus ipilimumab, tumor-derived TCR clones expanded.

The V and J ends lost 5 bases and 6 bases, in that order; junction bases with no gene match: 11. This CDR3 spans 16 amino acids. CDR1 and CDR2 from the germline V gene are SGHNT and YENEEA. The chain has TRBV11-3 and TRBJ2-2; 8 bases agree with TRBD1. Specimen: peripheral blood, collected from a patient treated with radiotherapy plus ipilimumab. This clonotype was sampled from a human donor with non-small cell lung cancer who had stable disease on radiotherapy plus ipilimumab. CDR3 in amino acids: CASSPPRTGLPGELFF. The CDR3 coding sequence is TGTGCCAGCAGCCCGCCACGGACAGGGTTGCCCGGGGAGCTGTTTTTT.